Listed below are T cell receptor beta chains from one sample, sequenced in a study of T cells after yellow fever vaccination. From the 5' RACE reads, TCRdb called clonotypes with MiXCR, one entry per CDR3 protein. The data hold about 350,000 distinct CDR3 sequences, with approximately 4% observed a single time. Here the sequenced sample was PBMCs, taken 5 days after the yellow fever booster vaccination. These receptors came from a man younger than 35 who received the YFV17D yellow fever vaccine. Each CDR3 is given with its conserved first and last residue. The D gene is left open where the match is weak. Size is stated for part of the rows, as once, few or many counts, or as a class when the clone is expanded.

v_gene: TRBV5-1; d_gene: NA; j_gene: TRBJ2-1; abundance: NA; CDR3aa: CASSLAVGSYNEQFF; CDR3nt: TGCGCCAGCAGCTTGGCGGTAGGGTCCTACAATGAGCAGTTCTTC
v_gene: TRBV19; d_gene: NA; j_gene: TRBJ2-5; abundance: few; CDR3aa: CASSIGTGHAETQYF; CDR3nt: TGTGCCAGTAGTATAGGCACGGGGCATGCGGAGACCCAGTACTTC
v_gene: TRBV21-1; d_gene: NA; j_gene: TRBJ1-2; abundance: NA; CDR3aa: CASSKLWAGAPRGYTF; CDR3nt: TGTGCCAGCAGCAAATTGTGGGCAGGGGCCCCGCGGGGCTACACCTTC
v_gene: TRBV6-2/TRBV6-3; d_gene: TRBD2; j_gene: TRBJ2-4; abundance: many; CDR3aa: CASSGLVGYKNIQYF; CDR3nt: TGTGCCAGCAGCGGACTAGTGGGATACAAAAACATTCAGTACTTC
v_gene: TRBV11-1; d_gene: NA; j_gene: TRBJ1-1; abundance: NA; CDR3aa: CASTPGRKGTEAFF; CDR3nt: TGTGCCAGCACCCCTGGTCGTAAGGGGACTGAAGCTTTCTTT
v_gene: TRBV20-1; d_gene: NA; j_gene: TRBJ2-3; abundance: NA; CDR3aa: CSASRGGADTQYF; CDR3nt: TGCAGTGCTAGCCGCGGAGGGGCAGATACGCAGTATTTT
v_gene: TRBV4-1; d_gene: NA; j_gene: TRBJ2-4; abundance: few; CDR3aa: CASSQDRGGKPLTKNIQYF; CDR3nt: TGCGCCAGCAGCCAAGATAGGGGGGGCAAACCCCTAACCAAAAACATTCAGTACTTC
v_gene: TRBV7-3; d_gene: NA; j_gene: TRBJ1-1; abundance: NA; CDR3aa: CASSQQDQTEAFF; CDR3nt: TGTGCCAGCAGCCAACAGGACCAAACTGAAGCTTTCTTT
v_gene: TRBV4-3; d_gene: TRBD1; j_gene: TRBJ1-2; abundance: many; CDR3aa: CASSQDLSRGDGYTF; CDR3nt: TGCGCCAGCAGCCAAGATTTAAGCAGGGGGGATGGCTACACCTTC
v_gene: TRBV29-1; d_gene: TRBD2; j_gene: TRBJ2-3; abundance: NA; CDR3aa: CSVNRDYRTDTQYF; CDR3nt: TGCAGCGTTAACCGGGACTACCGCACAGATACGCAGTATTTT
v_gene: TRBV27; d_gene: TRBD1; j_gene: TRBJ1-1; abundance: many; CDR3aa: CASTGGLDTEAFF; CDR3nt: TGTGCCAGCACAGGGGGGCTGGACACTGAAGCTTTCTTT
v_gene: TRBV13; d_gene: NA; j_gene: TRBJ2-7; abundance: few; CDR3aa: CASSFAGRYEQYF; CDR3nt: TGTGCCAGCAGCTTTGCAGGGAGGTACGAGCAGTACTTC
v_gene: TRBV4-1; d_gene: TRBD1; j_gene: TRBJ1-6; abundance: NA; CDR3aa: CASSPGHRGDSPLHF; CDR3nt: TGCGCCAGCAGCCCTGGGCACAGGGGGGATTCACCCCTCCACTTT
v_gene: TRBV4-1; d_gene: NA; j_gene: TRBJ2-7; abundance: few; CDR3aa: CASSQAAGDMHEQYF; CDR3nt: TGCGCCAGCAGCCAAGCTGCAGGGGATATGCACGAGCAGTACTTC
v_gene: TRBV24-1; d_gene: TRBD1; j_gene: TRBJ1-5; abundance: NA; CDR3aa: CATSAGTGIDQPQHF; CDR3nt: TGTGCCACCAGTGCCGGGACAGGAATAGATCAGCCCCAGCATTTT
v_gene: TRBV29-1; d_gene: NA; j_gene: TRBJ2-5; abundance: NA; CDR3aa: CSVVTSTPEEEETQYF; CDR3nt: TGCAGCGTTGTCACTAGCACACCAGAAGAGGAAGAGACCCAGTACTTC
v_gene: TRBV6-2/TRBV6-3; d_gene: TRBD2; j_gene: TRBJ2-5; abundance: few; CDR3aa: CASSLAGVDETQYF; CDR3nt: TGTGCCAGCAGTTTAGCGGGGGTGGATGAGACCCAGTACTTC
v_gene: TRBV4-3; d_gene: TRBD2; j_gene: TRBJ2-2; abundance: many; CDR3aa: CASSQVFAGGPGELFF; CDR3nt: TGCGCCAGCAGCCAAGTGTTTGCGGGGGGGCCCGGGGAGCTGTTTTTT